Below are 27 T cell receptor beta chains sequenced from a single sample in a study of CD8+ T cells in alopecia areata. Treatment specified: oral pan-JAK inhibitor, 5-10 mg twice daily. Extraction of RNA preceded its reverse transcription into cDNA, which served as the sequencing template. Here immunoSEQ multiplex PCR was the method, and the copy in TCRdb shows in-frame clones only, minus some. The sample consists of under 200,000 clones, 55% to 75% of them appearing once. This material consisted of CD4+ T cells sorted from blood, taken at week 24, from a patient treated with tofacitinib. The source is a human donor with alopecia areata.

The chain combines TRBV10-3 with TRBJ2-7; 12 bases align to TRBD1. The length of the CDR3 is 15 residues. Germline CDR1 and CDR2: ENHRY and SYGVKD. J was trimmed by 7 bases and V by 4 bases; bases with no gene match: 8. The DNA for the CDR3 is TGTGCCATCAGTGGGCCGGGACAGGGGGCGCGAGAGCAGTACTTC. It translates to CAISGPGQGAREQYF.

The CDR3 region is CASSGSSGDSYEQYF. In DNA form, the CDR3 reads TGTGCCAGTAGTGGGTCTAGCGGGGACTCCTACGAGCAGTACTTC. The chain joins TRBV19 to TRBJ2-7; TRBD2 matches 9 bases. V dropped 5 bases and J dropped 0; count of bases not matched to a gene: 5. Per germline, CDR1 LNHDA and CDR2 SQIVND (reference sequence). This CDR3 spans 15 amino acids. Variable domain in full (rest from reference TRBV19 and TRBJ2-7): DGGITQSPKYLFRKEGQNVTLSCEQNLNHDAMYWYRQDPGQGLRLIYYSQIVNDFQKGDIAEGYSVSREKKESFPLTVTSAQKNPTAFYLCASSGSSGDSYEQYFGPGTRLTVT.

The chain couples TRBV5-6 to TRBJ2-5; 10 positions agree with TRBD2. The CDR3 length is 15 residues. Germline-derived CDR1 and CDR2 are SGHDT and YYEEEE. J gave up 5 bases and V 5 bases, and 9 bases lay outside the gene matches. The CDR3 DNA is TGTGCCAGCAGTTACCTAGCGGGGGAGGGTGAGACCCAGTACTTC. It translates to CASSYLAGEGETQYF.

CDR3 in DNA: TGTGCCAGCAGCTTAGATCTGAGAGGCTACGAGCAGTACTTC. It codes for CASSLDLRGYEQYF. The genes are TRBV11-3 and TRBJ2-7; no definite D call. Trimming removed 0 bases from V and 3 bases from J, with 9 bases in between. The CDR3 runs 14 residues. CDR1 and CDR2 (germline): SGHNT, YENEEA.

The chain couples TRBV11-3 to TRBJ1-1, with 7 bases lining up with TRBD1. This CDR3 comprises 14 residues. CDR1 and CDR2 from the germline V gene are SGHNT and YENEEA. V gave up 5 bases and J gave up 5 bases; unmatched junction bases: 8. CDR3 nucleotides: TGTGCCAGCAGCCCCCAGGGGGGTGTTACTGAAGCTTTCTTT. Amino acids: CASSPQGGVTEAFF.

The chain employs TRBV29-1 and TRBJ2-7; 9 bases align to TRBD1. CDR1 and CDR2 from the germline V gene are SQVTM and ANQGSEA. Trimming took 6 bases from V and 4 from J; bases not matched to a gene: 7. CDR3 length equals 13 residues. The DNA of the CDR3 is TGCAGCGTCCGCGGGACAGGGACGTACGAGCAGTACTTC. It translates to CSVRGTGTYEQYF.

This clone was detected a few times. The chain recombines TRBV10-3 with TRBJ1-5, with 7 bases matching TRBD1. The V gene end was trimmed by 10 bases and the J gene end by 4 bases; junction bases not matched to a gene: 4. CDR1 ENHRY and CDR2 SYGVKD come from the germline V gene. This CDR3 has 12 amino acids. The CDR3 loop reads CATATGNQPQHF. The CDR3 DNA sequence: TGTGCCACTGCGACAGGGAATCAGCCCCAGCATTTT.

This clone was seen once. The genes are TRBV15 and TRBJ2-6, with a possible D match to TRBD2 (5 bases). V lost 3 bases and J 2 bases, leaving 8 bases between the germline ends. The CDR3 covers 15 residues. The V gene's germline CDR1 is LNHNV and CDR2 YYDKDF (reference sequence). CDR3 sequence: CATSSREAGANVLTF. Here the CDR3 DNA reads TGTGCCACCAGCAGCCGGGAAGCTGGGGCCAACGTCCTGACTTTC.

CDR3 sequence: CASSKTGTDYGYTF. The CDR3 DNA is TGCGCCAGCAGCAAAACCGGGACGGACTATGGCTACACCTTC. V usage is TRBV5-1 and J usage is TRBJ1-2, with D possibly TRBD1 on 5 matching bases. The CDR3 runs to 14 residues. Trimming took 4 bases from V and 3 from J, leaving 13 bases between them. From germline, CDR1 is SGHRS and CDR2 YFSETQ. The complete variable domain, with remaining parts taken from reference TRBV5-1 and TRBJ1-2, reads KAGVTQTPRYLIKTRGQQVTLSCSPISGHRSVSWYQQTPGQGLQFLFEYFSETQRNKGNFPGRFSGRQFSNSRSEMNVSTLELGDSALYLCASSKTGTDYGYTFGSGTRLTVV.

This chain links TRBV23-1 with TRBJ1-6, with D perhaps TRBD1 (6 bases). TRBV23-1 is sorted into the ORF group, with uncertain function. The CDR3 sequence is 14 residues long. V dropped 2 bases and J dropped 9 bases, with 11 bases sitting between them. The CDR3 reads CASSQRGAGSPLHF. CDR3 nucleotides: TGCGCCAGCAGTCAACGGGGGGCCGGTTCACCCCTCCACTTT.

In its sample, this clone was seen once. The V and J genes are TRBV6-1 and TRBJ2-6; no reliable D call. CDR3 length: 13 amino acids. Trimming cost V 9 bases and J 1 base, with 7 bases left between them. Germline V lookup: CDR1 MNHNS, CDR2 SASEGT. CDR3 coding DNA: TGTGCCAGTCAGTTGTCTGGGGCCAACGTCCTGACTTTC. Encoded protein: CASQLSGANVLTF.

This clone was seen more than once but under ten times. The V and J genes are TRBV29-1 and TRBJ1-1; D is ambiguous. CDR1 is SQVTM, CDR2 ANQGSEA, per germline. V was pared by 3 bases and J by 0 bases, with 5 bases between. This CDR3 is built from 12 residues. The CDR3 bases are TGCAGCGTTGACAGGTTGAACACTGAAGCTTTCTTT. Amino acid sequence: CSVDRLNTEAFF.

This clone turned up a few times. V gene TRBV23-1 combines with J gene TRBJ1-2; D gene unclear. TRBV23-1 is designated an ORF whose function remains uncertain. Trimming left V 6 bases short and J 5 bases short, with 16 bases between. The CDR3 extends over 14 amino acids. CDR3 bases: TGCGCCAGCAGCCCGACGGGGTGCTCTTATGGCTACACCTTC. This encodes CASSPTGCSYGYTF.

CDR3 sequence: CASSPPNRALYTEAFF. CDR3 sequence (DNA): TGTGCCAGCTCACCACCGAACAGGGCATTATACACTGAAGCTTTCTTT. This chain uses TRBV18 with TRBJ1-1, with D possibly TRBD1 on 6 matching bases. The CDR3 is made up of 16 amino acids. CDR1 is KGHSH, CDR2 LQKENI, per germline. V was clipped by 0 bases and J by 3 bases, with 14 bases between them.

This CDR3 reads CASSQDGNYEQYF. The CDR3 coding sequence is TGCGCCAGCAGCCAAGATGGGAACTACGAGCAGTACTTC. The gene calls are TRBV4-1 and TRBJ2-7; no clear D. V lost 0 bases to trimming and J lost 3 bases, with 6 bases between them. This CDR3 has 13 residues. CDR1 is MGHRA and CDR2 is YSYEKL in the germline V gene.

The sample holds one count of this clone. The sample has other DNA sequences that encode this CDR3 too. The chain joins TRBV29-1 to TRBJ2-7, with a possible D match to TRBD1 (5 bases). V lost 2 bases, J lost 3 bases, and 11 bases lay in between. The CDR3 totals 13 residues. Germline lookup yields CDR1 SQVTM and CDR2 ANQGSEA. As DNA, the CDR3 is TGCAGCGTTGAATCTGGTAGGGGCTACGAGCAGTACTTC. Protein sequence: CSVESGRGYEQYF.

About this clone itself: This specimen includes other DNA sequences encoding the same CDR3. This rearrangement joins TRBV20-1 to TRBJ2-5; D gene unclear. V lost 1 base, J lost 5 bases, and 5 bases lay in between. This CDR3 is built from 11 residues. CDR1 is DFQATT and CDR2 is SNEGSKA in the germline V gene (reference sequence). In DNA, the CDR3 is TGCAGTGCTAGAGTGTCGGAGACCCAGTACTTC. It is translated as CSARVSETQYF.

Concerning this clone: This sample also contains other DNA sequences that code for the same CDR3. This sequence joins TRBV29-1 and TRBJ2-3; TRBD2 is a possible D gene (5 bases). Germline assignment: CDR1 SQVTM and CDR2 ANQGSEA. Deletions cut 4 bases from V and 0 bases from J, with 8 bases between. This CDR3 has 13 residues. The CDR3 sequence is CSVGGRSTDTQYF. In DNA form, the CDR3 reads TGCAGCGTTGGAGGGAGAAGCACAGATACGCAGTATTTT.

This chain links TRBV7-8 with TRBJ1-1; D not resolved. Between the trimmed V and J ends, which lost 5 bases and 4 bases, there was a span of 14 bases. The germline CDR1 and CDR2 sequences are SGHVS and FQNEAQ. The CDR3 consists of 14 residues. CDR3 in amino acids: CASSRRARGTEAFF. Here the CDR3 DNA reads TGTGCCAGCAGCCGGCGGGCACGGGGCACTGAAGCTTTCTTT. Variable domain in full (rest from reference TRBV7-8 and TRBJ1-1): GAGVSQSPRYKVAKRGQDVALRCDPISGHVSLFWYQQALGQGPEFLTYFQNEAQLDKSGLPSDRFFAERPEGSVSTLKIQRTQQEDSAVYLCASSRRARGTEAFFGQGTRLTVV.

The chain joins TRBV11-3 to TRBJ1-1; D is ambiguous. Trimming removed 2 bases from V and 1 base from J, with 5 bases in between. The CDR3 contains 13 residues. Germline V lookup: CDR1 SGHNT, CDR2 YENEEA. The CDR3 coding sequence is TGTGCCAGCAGCTTAAAGGGGAACACTGAAGCTTTCTTT. Protein sequence: CASSLKGNTEAFF.

The J gene is TRBJ1-1, the V gene TRBV30, with 8 bases lining up with TRBD1. CDR1 and CDR2 from the germline V gene are GTSNPN and SVGIG (reference sequence). There are 16 residues in the CDR3. V gave up 8 bases and J gave up 1 base; unmatched junction bases: 15. This chain's CDR3 is CARGTGTGRWNTEAFF. The CDR3 nucleotides read TGTGCCAGGGGGACCGGGACAGGCAGATGGAACACTGAAGCTTTCTTT.

The chain couples TRBV9 to TRBJ1-6; D gene unclear. The CDR3 consists of 14 residues. Germline values: CDR1 SGDLS, CDR2 YYNGEE. The germline V and J ends were trimmed by 0 bases and 5 bases, with 6 bases remaining between them. Here the CDR3 DNA reads TGTGCCAGCAGCGTAGAAGGAAATAATTCACCCCTCCACTTT. It specifies CASSVEGNNSPLHF.

This clone was detected only once. In DNA, the CDR3 is TGCGCCAGCAGCTTGGGGGAAAGCGAGCAGTACTTC. Translating gives CASSLGESEQYF. This sequence joins TRBV5-1 and TRBJ2-7; D remains unclear. V was trimmed by 0 bases and J by 6 bases, leaving 7 bases between them. CDR1 is SGHRS and CDR2 is YFSETQ in the germline V gene. The CDR3 contains 12 residues.

V and J are TRBV7-9 and TRBJ2-3; 9 nucleotides agree with TRBD1. CDR3 length: 15 residues. Germline CDR1 SEHNR, CDR2 FQNEAQ (reference sequence). The V segment lost 4 bases and the J segment 4 bases; nucleotides outside the gene matches: 6. The chain's CDR3 is CASSSGQGSPDTQYF. In DNA, the CDR3 is TGTGCCAGCAGCTCGGGACAGGGTAGTCCAGATACGCAGTATTTT.

CDR3: CASSRKYPGQDYGYTF. CDR3 in DNA: TGTGCCAGCAGTCGGAAATACCCGGGACAGGACTATGGCTACACCTTC. J is TRBJ1-2 and V is TRBV27; 8 nucleotides align to TRBD1. This CDR3 region has 16 residues. V shed 5 bases, J shed 3 bases, and the junction held 11 bases outside the gene matches. Germline V gives CDR1 MNHEY, CDR2 SMNVEV (reference sequence).

V usage is TRBV9 and J usage is TRBJ1-3; weak D call: TRBD1 (5 bases). Trimming stripped 3 bases from V and 2 bases from J, with 6 bases between. Germline V CDR1 and CDR2: SGDLS, YYNGEE. The CDR3 consists of 13 residues. DNA for the CDR3: TGTGCCAGCAGCGGGGGCCCTGGAAACACCATATATTTT. Encoded protein: CASSGGPGNTIYF.

This clone was observed a single time. This sequence joins TRBV30 and TRBJ2-3, with D possibly TRBD2 on 6 matching bases. Per the germline V gene, CDR1 is GTSNPN and CDR2 is SVGIG (reference sequence). This CDR3 is built from 16 residues. V lost 3 bases to trimming and J lost 2 bases, with 18 bases between them. This CDR3 is CAWSRTPGLTTDTQYF. The CDR3 DNA is TGTGCCTGGAGCCGAACACCGGGACTTACCACAGATACGCAGTATTTT.